The following is a TCR beta chain sequence with its context. Its cognate antigen is unknown. Regarding treatment: over 15 received Ad26.COV2.S at low or high dose, single or two shots; several received placebo; per-sample allocation not given. Specimens were obtained on day 63 following the first vaccine or placebo injection. The sample comes from a study of Ad26.COV2.S vaccination and SARS-CoV-2 variants. Libraries were prepared by immunoSEQ multiplex PCR; TCRdb keeps only in-frame clonotypes and omits some of them. The table includes 300,000 to 400,000 clones, around 83% detected once. The V end was cut by 9 bases, the J end by 3 bases, with 11 bases between. The CDR3 has 12 residues. CDR1 is MDHEN, CDR2 SYDVKM, per germline. Whole-study findings and limits: Following vaccination, spike-specific CD8+ and CD4+ T cell responses reportedly exhibited substantial breadth. Measures of TCR breadth and depth may have fallen short of total T cell responses.

This TCR came from a person between 18 and 60 years old who received the Ad26.COV2.S COVID-19 vaccine or a placebo. Here the sequenced sample was peripheral blood, taken in a trial of Ad26.COV2.S vaccine versus placebo. The chain couples TRBV28 to TRBJ1-1; unclear D gene. CDR3 sequence (DNA): TGTGCCAGTTTCGGGTGGGACACTGAAGCTTTCTTT. Amino acids: CASFGWDTEAFF.